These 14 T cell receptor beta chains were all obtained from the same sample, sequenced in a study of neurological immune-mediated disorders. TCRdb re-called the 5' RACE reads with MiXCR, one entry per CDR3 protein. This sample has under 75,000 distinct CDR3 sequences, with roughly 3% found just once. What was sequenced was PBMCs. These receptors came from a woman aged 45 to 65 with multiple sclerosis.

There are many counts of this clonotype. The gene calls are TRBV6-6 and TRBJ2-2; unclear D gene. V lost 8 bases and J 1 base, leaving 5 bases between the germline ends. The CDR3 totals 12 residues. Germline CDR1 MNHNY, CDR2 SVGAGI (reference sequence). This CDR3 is CASCGNTGELFF. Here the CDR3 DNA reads TGTGCCAGCTGCGGGAACACCGGGGAGCTGTTTTTT.

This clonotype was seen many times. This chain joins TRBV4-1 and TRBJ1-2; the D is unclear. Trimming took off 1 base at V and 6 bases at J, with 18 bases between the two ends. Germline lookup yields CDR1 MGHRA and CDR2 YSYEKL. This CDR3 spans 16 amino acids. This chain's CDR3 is CASSQVYPGRIHGYTF. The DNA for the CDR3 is TGCGCCAGCAGCCAAGTTTATCCGGGTCGGATCCATGGCTACACCTTC.

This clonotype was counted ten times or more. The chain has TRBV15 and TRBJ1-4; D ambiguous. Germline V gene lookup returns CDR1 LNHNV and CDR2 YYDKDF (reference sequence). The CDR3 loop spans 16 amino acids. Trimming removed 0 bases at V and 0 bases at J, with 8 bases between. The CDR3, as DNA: TGTGCCACCAGCAGAGACCAGATTTCAACTAATGAAAAACTGTTTTTT. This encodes CATSRDQISTNEKLFF.

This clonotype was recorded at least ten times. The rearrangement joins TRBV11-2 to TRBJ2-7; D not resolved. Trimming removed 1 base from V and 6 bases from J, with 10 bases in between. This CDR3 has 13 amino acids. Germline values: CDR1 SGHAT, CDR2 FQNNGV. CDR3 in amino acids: CASSLAKSSEQYF. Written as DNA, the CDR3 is TGTGCCAGCAGCTTAGCGAAGTCTAGCGAGCAGTACTTC.

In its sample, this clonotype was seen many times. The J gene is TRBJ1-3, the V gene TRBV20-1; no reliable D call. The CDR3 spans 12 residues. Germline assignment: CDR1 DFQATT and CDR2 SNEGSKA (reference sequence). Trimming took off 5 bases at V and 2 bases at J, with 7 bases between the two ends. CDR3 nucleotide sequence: TGCAGTGCTGAGTCCGCTGGAAACACCATATATTTT. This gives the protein CSAESAGNTIYF.

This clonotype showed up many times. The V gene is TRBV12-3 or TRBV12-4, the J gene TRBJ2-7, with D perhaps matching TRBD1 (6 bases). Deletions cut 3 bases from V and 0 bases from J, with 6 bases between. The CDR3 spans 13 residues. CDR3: CASSLTGSYEQYF. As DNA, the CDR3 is TGTGCCAGCAGTTTGACAGGCTCCTACGAGCAGTACTTC.

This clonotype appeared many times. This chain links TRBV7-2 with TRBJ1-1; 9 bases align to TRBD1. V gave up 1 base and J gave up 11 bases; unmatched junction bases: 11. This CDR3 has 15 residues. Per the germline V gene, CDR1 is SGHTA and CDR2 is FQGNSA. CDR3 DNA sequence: TGTGCCAGCAGCTTAGGGGACAGGGATACTGTGGACGCTTTCTTT. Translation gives CASSLGDRDTVDAFF. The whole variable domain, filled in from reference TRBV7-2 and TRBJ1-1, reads GAGVSQSPSNKVTEKGKDVELRCDPISGHTALYWYRQSLGQGLEFLIYFQGNSAPDKSGLPSDRFSAERTGGSVSTLTIQRTQQEDSAVYLCASSLGDRDTVDAFFGQGTRLTVV.

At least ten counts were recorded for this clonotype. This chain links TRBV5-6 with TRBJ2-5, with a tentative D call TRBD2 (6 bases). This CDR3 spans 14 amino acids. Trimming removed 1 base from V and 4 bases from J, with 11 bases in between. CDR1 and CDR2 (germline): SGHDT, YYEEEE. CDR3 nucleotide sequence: TGTGCCAGCAGCTTGAAAGCGGGCTTAGAGACCCAGTACTTC. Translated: CASSLKAGLETQYF.

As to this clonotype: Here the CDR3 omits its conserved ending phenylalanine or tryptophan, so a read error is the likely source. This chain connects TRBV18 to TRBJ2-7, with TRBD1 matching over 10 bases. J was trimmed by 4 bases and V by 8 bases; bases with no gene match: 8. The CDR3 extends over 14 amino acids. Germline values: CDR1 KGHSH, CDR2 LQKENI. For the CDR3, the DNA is TGTGCCAGCGCCTGGACAGGGGGACTATACGAGCAGTACAAC. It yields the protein CASAWTGGLYEQYN.

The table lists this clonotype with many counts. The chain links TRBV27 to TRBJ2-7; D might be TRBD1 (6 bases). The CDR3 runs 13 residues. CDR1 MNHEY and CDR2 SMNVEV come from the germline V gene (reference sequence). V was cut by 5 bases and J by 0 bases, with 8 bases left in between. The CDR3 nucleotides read TGTGCCAGCAGTAGGACAGTCTCCTACGAGCAGTACTTC. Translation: CASSRTVSYEQYF.

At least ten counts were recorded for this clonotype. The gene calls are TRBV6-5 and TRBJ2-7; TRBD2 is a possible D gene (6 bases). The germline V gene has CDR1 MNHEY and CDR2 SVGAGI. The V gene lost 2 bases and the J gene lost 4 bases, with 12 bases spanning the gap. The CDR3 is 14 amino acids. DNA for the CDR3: TGTGCCAGCAGTTACGGCGGGGCAGGATACGAGCAGTACTTC. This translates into CASSYGGAGYEQYF.

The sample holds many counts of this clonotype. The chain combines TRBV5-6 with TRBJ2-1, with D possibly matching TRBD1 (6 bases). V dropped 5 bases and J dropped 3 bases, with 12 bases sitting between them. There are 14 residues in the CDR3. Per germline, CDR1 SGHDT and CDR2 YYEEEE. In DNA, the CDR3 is TGTGCCAGCAGTCTACAGGGAGACTACAATGAGCAGTTCTTC. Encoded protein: CASSLQGDYNEQFF.

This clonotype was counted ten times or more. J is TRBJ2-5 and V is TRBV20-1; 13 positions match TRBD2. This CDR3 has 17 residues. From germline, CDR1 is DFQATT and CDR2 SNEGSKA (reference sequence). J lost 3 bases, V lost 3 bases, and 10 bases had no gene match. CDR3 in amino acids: CSARGQRLAGGKETQYF. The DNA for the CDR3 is TGCAGTGCTAGGGGACAAAGACTAGCGGGAGGAAAAGAGACCCAGTACTTC.

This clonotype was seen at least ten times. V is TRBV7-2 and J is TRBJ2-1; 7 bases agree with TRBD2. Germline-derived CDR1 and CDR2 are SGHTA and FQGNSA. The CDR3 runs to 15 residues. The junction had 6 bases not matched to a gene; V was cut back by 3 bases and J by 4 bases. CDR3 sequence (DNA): TGTGCCAGCAGCTTGGGAGGGAGTAGGTACAATGAGCAGTTCTTC. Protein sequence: CASSLGGSRYNEQFF.